This T cell receptor beta chain was found in a study of Ad26.COV2.S vaccination and SARS-CoV-2 variants. For the study at large: Doses of Ad26.COV2.S were injected into muscle once or twice, 56 days apart.

Method: immunoSEQ multiplex PCR; TCRdb's copy keeps in-frame clones and lacks some. The data contain roughly 350,000 clones, about nine tenths of them singletons. Treatment: about 20 received Ad26.COV2.S at low or high dose, single or two shots; about 5 received placebo; per-sample allocation not given. On day 63 after the first injection, vaccine and placebo recipients gave samples. Donor was an adult aged 18-55 years in Boston. The sample in question was peripheral blood, obtained in a trial of Ad26.COV2.S vaccine versus placebo. This TCR derives from a person between 18 and 65 years old who received the Ad26.COV2.S COVID-19 vaccine or a placebo.

As DNA, the CDR3 is TGTGCCAGCAGTACCACAGGACGGCAGCCCCAGCATTTT. Translated, it gives CASSTTGRQPQHF. This chain links TRBV6-5 with TRBJ1-5; D is perhaps TRBD1 (5 bases). CDR1 and CDR2 from the germline V gene are MNHEY and SVGAGI. V lost 5 bases to trimming and J lost 7 bases, with 12 bases between them. The CDR3 consists of 13 residues.